A single sample gave rise to the 26 T cell receptor beta chains below, sequenced in a study of cytomegalovirus exposure and HLA in healthy donors. Sequenced by immunoSEQ multiplex PCR; TCRdb stores in-frame clones only, minus some. The sample has tens of thousands of clones; about 90% are singletons. Material for sequencing was PBMCs. These TCRs come from a woman aged 18 to 35 in good health and CMV-seropositive.

The chain uses TRBV28 and TRBJ2-1; TRBD2 matches 7 bases. In germline, CDR1 is MDHEN, CDR2 SYDVKM. The CDR3 loop spans 15 amino acids. Germline trimming cut 4 bases from V and 0 bases from J; bases unmatched to any gene: 3. CDR3 loop: CASSSRGSSYNEQFF. CDR3 nucleotides: TGTGCCAGCAGTTCGCGGGGGAGCTCCTACAATGAGCAGTTCTTC.

The chain recombines TRBV6-1 with TRBJ2-1; 7 bases align to TRBD2. Losses at the gene ends were 8 bases for V and 0 bases for J; bases not matched to a gene: 7. The CDR3 runs to 15 residues. Germline CDR1 and CDR2: MNHNS and SASEGT. The CDR3 DNA is TGTGCCAGCTCACGGGGGGTAAGCTCCTACAATGAGCAGTTCTTC. This translates into CASSRGVSSYNEQFF.

The V gene is TRBV25-1, the J gene TRBJ2-1; TRBD2 matches 11 bases. The CDR3 consists of 14 residues. Germline trimming cut 7 bases from V and 4 bases from J; bases unmatched to any gene: 3. The germline V gene encodes CDR1 MGHDK and CDR2 SYGVNS. CDR3 sequence (DNA): TGTGCCAGCATAGCGGGAGGGGCATACAATGAGCAGTTCTTC. It translates to CASIAGGAYNEQFF. Filled out from reference TRBV25-1 and TRBJ2-1, the complete variable domain reads EADIYQTPRYLVIGTGKKITLECSQTMGHDKMYWYQQDPGMELHLIHYSYGVNSTEKGDLSSESTVSRIRTEHFPLTLESARPSHTSQYLCASIAGGAYNEQFFGPGTRLTVL.

V gene TRBV18 combines with J gene TRBJ2-2, with D hard to call. Germline V CDR1 and CDR2: KGHSH, LQKENI. CDR3 size: 13 residues. V lost 3 bases, J lost 10 bases, and 12 bases lay in between. The CDR3 nucleotides are TGTGCCAGCTCACCTCGAGTGCGGTTGGAGCTGTTTTTT. Residues: CASSPRVRLELFF.

This clone was seen only a few times. V and J are TRBV9 and TRBJ1-1; tentative D call: TRBD1 (5 bases). V was clipped by 0 bases and J by 3 bases, with 9 bases between them. Germline V gives CDR1 SGDLS, CDR2 YYNGEE. This CDR3 region has 14 residues. Here the CDR3 reads CASSVGPRDTEAFF. The CDR3 nucleotides are TGTGCCAGCAGCGTAGGCCCCAGGGACACTGAAGCTTTCTTT. The full variable domain, with the rest looked up from reference TRBV9 and TRBJ1-1, is DSGVTQTPKHLITATGQRVTLRCSPRSGDLSVYWYQQSLDQGLQFLIQYYNGEERAKGNILERFSAQQFPDLHSELNLSSLELGDSALYFCASSVGPRDTEAFFGQGTRLTVV.

The chain couples TRBV7-8 to TRBJ2-1, with 7 bases lining up with TRBD1. V lost 1 base to trimming and J lost 4 bases; unmatched junction nucleotides: 4. This CDR3 contains 15 residues. CDR1 and CDR2 from the germline V gene are SGHVS and FQNEAQ. The CDR3 nucleotides are TGTGCCAGCAGCTTAGGCCAGGGGGATTACAATGAGCAGTTCTTC. The encoded protein is CASSLGQGDYNEQFF.

V usage is TRBV4-1 and J usage is TRBJ1-5; TRBD1 agrees at 8 bases. Germline loops: CDR1 MGHRA, CDR2 YSYEKL. The trim removed 1 base at V and 5 bases at J, leaving 4 bases unmatched. The CDR3 covers 15 residues. The CDR3 DNA sequence: TGCGCCAGCAGCCAAGCAGGGGGCTTGGATCAGCCCCAGCATTTT. It translates to CASSQAGGLDQPQHF.

This CDR3 is CASSLGGREETQYF. DNA for the CDR3: TGTGCCAGCAGCCTAGGGGGCAGGGAGGAGACCCAGTACTTC. The V call is TRBV28, the J call TRBJ2-5; 7 bases line up with TRBD1. J lost 5 bases, V lost 6 bases, and 9 bases had no gene match. Per the germline V gene, CDR1 is MDHEN and CDR2 is SYDVKM. The CDR3 runs to 14 residues.

V usage is TRBV11-1 and J usage is TRBJ2-7; TRBD1 matches 7 bases. V dropped 5 bases and J dropped 0; count of bases not matched to a gene: 7. There are 15 residues in the CDR3. Germline CDR1 SGHAT, CDR2 FQDESV (reference sequence). In DNA, the CDR3 is TGTGCCAGCAGCCTAACCCGGGACAGCTCCTACGAGCAGTACTTC. Its protein is CASSLTRDSSYEQYF.

This clone was detected only a few times. The V gene is TRBV19, the J gene TRBJ1-6; 7 positions match TRBD1. V gave up 6 bases and J gave up 10 bases; unmatched junction bases: 9. CDR3 length equals 14 residues. Per germline, CDR1 LNHDA and CDR2 SQIVND (reference sequence). The CDR3 loop is CASRDTGVFSPLHF. CDR3 DNA sequence: TGTGCCAGTAGGGATACAGGGGTTTTCTCACCCCTCCACTTT. The entire variable domain, with the rest obtained from reference TRBV19 and TRBJ1-6, is as follows: DGGITQSPKYLFRKEGQNVTLSCEQNLNHDAMYWYRQDPGQGLRLIYYSQIVNDFQKGDIAEGYSVSREKKESFPLTVTSAQKNPTAFYLCASRDTGVFSPLHFGNGTRLTVT.

Comments on this clone: Compared with germline, one end of the junction differs, possibly owing to a read error. V gene TRBV7-9 combines with J gene TRBJ2-3, with D uncertain. The germline gives CDR1 SEHNR, CDR2 FQNEAQ (reference sequence). This CDR3 spans 14 amino acids. The CDR3 sequence: CASTLSPGTDTQYF. CDR3 in DNA: TGTGCCAGCACCTTATCGCCGGGCACAGATACGCAGTATTTT. The whole variable domain, filled in from reference TRBV7-9 and TRBJ2-3, reads DTGVSQNPRHKITKRGQNVTFRCDPISEHNRLYWYRQTLGQGPEFLTYFQNEAQLEKSRLLSDRFSAERPKGSFSTLEIQRTEQGDSAMYLCASTLSPGTDTQYFGPGTRLTVL.

This sequence joins TRBV19 and TRBJ2-3, with 14 bases aligning to TRBD2. The CDR3 runs to 16 residues. J lost 0 bases, V lost 6 bases, and 2 bases had no gene match. Germline loops: CDR1 LNHDA, CDR2 SQIVND (reference sequence). The CDR3 nucleotides are TGTGCCAGTAGCCGACTAGCGGGAGGGAGCACAGATACGCAGTATTTT. This sequence encodes CASSRLAGGSTDTQYF.

About this clone itself: One end of the junction is discordant with germline, which a read error may explain. The CDR3 DNA is TGTGCCAGCAGCGGGACAGGGATACCCTATCGCTACACCTTC. This sequence encodes CASSGTGIPYRYTF. J is TRBJ1-2 and V is TRBV6-1; 9 bases match TRBD1. Per germline, CDR1 MNHNS and CDR2 SASEGT. The CDR3 has 14 residues.

The chain employs TRBV27 and TRBJ2-1, with a weak D call TRBD2 (7 bases). The V and J ends lost 1 base and 7 bases respectively, with 17 bases between them. Looked up from germline, CDR1 is MNHEY and CDR2 is SMNVEV (reference sequence). This CDR3 is 16 amino acids long. The CDR3 sequence is CASSLLGRGRVNEQFF. As DNA, the CDR3 is TGTGCCAGCAGTTTATTGGGGCGGGGGCGAGTGAATGAGCAGTTCTTC.

The chain carries TRBV2 and TRBJ2-3; 14 bases agree with TRBD2. The ends lost 3 bases at V and 6 bases at J; junction bases unmatched: 11. The CDR3 runs 18 residues. Per the germline V gene, CDR1 is SNHLY and CDR2 is FYNNEI. CDR3 protein: CASSEGLAGVRSRDTQYF. The CDR3 region has the DNA TGTGCCAGCAGTGAGGGACTAGCGGGAGTGCGAAGCAGGGATACGCAGTATTTT.

The J gene is TRBJ2-1, the V gene TRBV7-8; 8 nucleotides line up with TRBD1. The CDR3 runs 14 residues. J was trimmed by 4 bases and V by 5 bases; bases with no gene match: 4. The germline CDR1 and CDR2 sequences are SGHVS and FQNEAQ. CDR3 sequence (DNA): TGTGCCAGCAGCATGGACAGGGAATACAATGAGCAGTTCTTC. Translated: CASSMDREYNEQFF. Using reference TRBV7-8 and TRBJ2-1 for the parts outside the CDR3, the full variable domain is GAGVSQSPRYKVAKRGQDVALRCDPISGHVSLFWYQQALGQGPEFLTYFQNEAQLDKSGLPSDRFFAERPEGSVSTLKIQRTQQEDSAVYLCASSMDREYNEQFFGPGTRLTVL.

The V call is TRBV11-3, the J call TRBJ2-5; D is ambiguous. The CDR3 consists of 13 residues. The V and J ends lost 5 bases and 5 bases respectively, with 12 bases between them. Germline CDR1 is SGHNT and CDR2 is YENEEA. CDR3 sequence: CASSPRGSETQYF. The CDR3 coding sequence is TGTGCCAGCAGCCCCCGAGGTTCGGAGACCCAGTACTTC.

This chain joins TRBV18 and TRBJ2-1; a possible D gene is TRBD1 (6 bases). Trimming cost V 2 bases and J 4 bases, with 15 bases left between them. Germline V CDR1 and CDR2: KGHSH, LQKENI. CDR3 length: 16 amino acids. This CDR3 is CASSPGTGPPYNEQFF. The DNA of the CDR3 is TGTGCCAGCTCACCAGGTACAGGGCCTCCTTACAATGAGCAGTTCTTC.

The rearrangement joins TRBV30 to TRBJ2-7; D is unresolved. V lost 3 bases and J lost 2, with 14 bases in between. Germline V gives CDR1 GTSNPN, CDR2 SVGIG (reference sequence). This CDR3 region has 14 residues. The chain's CDR3 is CAWSSTLGAYEQYF. The CDR3 DNA follows: TGTGCCTGGAGCTCCACGCTCGGAGCCTACGAGCAGTACTTC.

This chain connects TRBV21-1 to TRBJ1-1. TRBV21-1 is recorded as a pseudogene. The CDR3 covers 12 residues. As DNA, the CDR3 is TGTGCCAGCTTGGGGGGGAACACTGAAGCTTTCTTT. It translates to CASLGGNTEAFF.

This clone appeared a single time. The chain links TRBV9 to TRBJ2-3; TRBD1 agrees at 7 bases. The trim removed 0 bases at V and 0 bases at J, leaving 13 bases unmatched. The CDR3 is 19 amino acids. Per germline, CDR1 SGDLS and CDR2 YYNGEE. The CDR3 nucleotides are TGTGCCAGCAGCGTAGCCGCCTCGAGACAGGGCCCTAGCACAGATACGCAGTATTTT. Encoded protein: CASSVAASRQGPSTDTQYF. The whole variable domain, filled in from reference TRBV9 and TRBJ2-3, reads DSGVTQTPKHLITATGQRVTLRCSPRSGDLSVYWYQQSLDQGLQFLIQYYNGEERAKGNILERFSAQQFPDLHSELNLSSLELGDSALYFCASSVAASRQGPSTDTQYFGPGTRLTVL.

Details on this clone: One end of the junction does not line up with germline, which may come from a read error. This chain uses TRBV10-3 with TRBJ2-7, with 10 bases identical to TRBD2. Germline CDR1 and CDR2: ENHRY and SYGVKD. The CDR3 has 18 amino acids. The CDR3: CASSEFEGSGGTSYEQYF. DNA of the CDR3: TGTGCCAGCAGTGAATTCGAGGGTAGCGGGGGGACCTCCTACGAGCAGTACTTC.

This clone has only one observation. This chain connects TRBV27 to TRBJ2-1, with a weak D call TRBD2 (6 bases). Trimming cost V 3 bases and J 9 bases, with 18 bases left between them. The CDR3 totals 15 residues. Germline loops: CDR1 MNHEY, CDR2 SMNVEV (reference sequence). CDR3 region: CASSFLQPAGGEQFF. CDR3 bases: TGTGCCAGCAGTTTTTTGCAGCCCGCCGGGGGTGAGCAGTTCTTC.

The rearrangement links TRBV9 to TRBJ2-4, with a possible D match to TRBD2 (5 bases). The CDR3 runs 16 residues. The germline V gene has CDR1 SGDLS and CDR2 YYNGEE. Between the trimmed V and J ends, which lost 0 bases and 0 bases, there was a span of 10 bases. The CDR3 sequence: CASSVDGGSAKNIQYF. The CDR3 DNA sequence: TGTGCCAGCAGCGTAGACGGCGGGTCAGCCAAAAACATTCAGTACTTC.

The chain combines TRBV11-2 with TRBJ2-4; D is possibly TRBD2 (6 bases). Germline V CDR1 and CDR2: SGHAT, FQNNGV. V lost 0 bases, J lost 0 bases, and 15 bases lay in between. This CDR3 is built from 18 residues. The CDR3, as DNA: TGTGCCAGCAGCTTAGACGGAATGGGGGGATTAGCCAAAAACATTCAGTACTTC. Amino acids: CASSLDGMGGLAKNIQYF.

This rearrangement joins TRBV28 to TRBJ1-5; 7 bases fit TRBD1. The CDR3 sequence is 14 residues long. In germline, CDR1 is MDHEN, CDR2 SYDVKM. The V segment lost 10 bases and the J segment 7 bases; nucleotides outside the gene matches: 13. DNA of the CDR3: TGTGCCACACAGGGGCTTATAGTTCGGCAGCCCCAGCATTTT. Translation gives CATQGLIVRQPQHF.